The entry below gives a single T cell receptor beta chain sequence along with its context. The data were obtained in a study of CD8 T cells in ankylosing spondylitis. Trimming shortened V by 0 bases and J by 10 bases, and 6 bases separated the two germline ends. This CDR3 is 11 amino acids long. Germline CDR1 is MNHEY and CDR2 is SVGEGT. TCRdb re-analysed the 5' RACE reads in MiXCR, keeping a single row per CDR3 protein. The repertoire consists of about 200,000 distinct CDR3 sequences, with roughly 12% occurring once and the leading ten covering more than 15%. The V call is TRBV6-2 or TRBV6-3, the J call TRBJ1-1; the D is unclear. The origin of this receptor is a male donor with ankylosing spondylitis or in good health (not recorded which). The material sequenced was blood, either unsorted or a sorted T cell fraction (not recorded which). The CDR3 nucleotides read TGTGCCAGCAGTTACTCACCTGCAGCTTTCTTT. Its protein product is CASSYSPAAFF.